Each of the 27 T cell receptor beta chains below was sequenced from the same sample in a study of cytomegalovirus exposure and HLA in healthy donors. A multiplex PCR was run with 60 Vbeta primers and 13 Jbeta primers. Sequenced by immunoSEQ multiplex PCR; TCRdb stores in-frame clones only, minus some. The sample yields 250,000 to 350,000 clones, roughly 85% seen once. The sequencing sample was made of PBMCs. Source of these receptors: a man between 35 and 55 years old in good health and CMV-seropositive.

The V and J genes are TRBV7-3 and TRBJ1-3, with 7 bases that match TRBD1. V trimming: 5 bases; J trimming: 9 bases; junction bases outside the gene matches: 7. The CDR3 has 13 residues. CDR1 is SGHTA, CDR2 FQGTGA, per germline. DNA for the CDR3: TGTGCCAGCAGCGCTGGGACAGATTCCACCATATATTTT. It is translated as CASSAGTDSTIYF.

The chain is built from TRBV19 and TRBJ1-1; TRBD1 is a possible D gene (5 bases). Germline V gene lookup returns CDR1 LNHDA and CDR2 SQIVND (reference sequence). The CDR3 loop spans 17 amino acids. The V gene lost 3 bases and the J gene lost 4 bases, with 21 bases spanning the gap. CDR3 in amino acids: CASSILTKGPGGTEAFF. The DNA of the CDR3 is TGTGCCAGTAGTATTCTGACAAAAGGCCCCGGGGGCACTGAAGCTTTCTTT.

The J gene is TRBJ2-7, the V gene TRBV29-1; 8 nucleotides agree with TRBD2. Germline CDR1 SQVTM, CDR2 ANQGSEA. J gave up 4 bases and V 5 bases, and 4 bases lay outside the gene matches. This CDR3 has 12 amino acids. CDR3 region: CSVFGRAYEQYF. In DNA, the CDR3 is TGCAGCGTTTTCGGGAGGGCTTACGAGCAGTACTTC.

This chain joins TRBV5-4 and TRBJ2-7; the match to TRBD2 covers 10 bases. The CDR3 runs 15 residues. Germline loops: CDR1 SGHNT, CDR2 YYREEE (reference sequence). Losses at the gene ends were 4 bases for V and 7 bases for J; bases not matched to a gene: 11. CDR3 in amino acids: CASSPSSGRYLEQYF. In nucleotides, the CDR3 is TGTGCCAGCAGCCCCTCTAGCGGGAGATACCTAGAGCAGTACTTC. The variable domain in full, completed from reference TRBV5-4 and TRBJ2-7, reads ETGVTQSPTHLIKTRGQQVTLRCSSQSGHNTVSWYQQALGQGPQFIFQYYREEENGRGNFPPRFSGLQFPNYSSELNVNALELDDSALYLCASSPSSGRYLEQYFGPGTRLTVT.

Remarks on this clone: At one of its ends the junction is not consistent with the germline gene, which may arise from a read error. The chain employs TRBV7-9 and TRBJ2-3; D not resolved. The CDR3 has 12 residues. In germline, CDR1 is SEHNR, CDR2 FQNEAQ (reference sequence). The CDR3 nucleotides are TGTTCCAGCAGCCCCTTCGCTGGTTCGGAGTATTTT. Protein sequence: CSSSPFAGSEYF.

The rearrangement links TRBV28 to TRBJ2-2; possible D gene TRBD2, 5 bases. V gave up 1 base and J gave up 4 bases, with 7 bases separating them. The CDR3 has 14 amino acids. Germline V lookup: CDR1 MDHEN, CDR2 SYDVKM. This chain's CDR3 is CASSLSGITGELFF. In DNA, the CDR3 is TGTGCCAGCAGTTTATCCGGGATCACCGGGGAGCTGTTTTTT.

V and J are TRBV4-2 and TRBJ2-7; a possible D gene is TRBD2 (7 bases). Germline V gene data show CDR1 as LGHNA and CDR2 as YNFKEQ. The ends were cut back, 6 bases at V and 5 bases at J, with 20 bases in the middle. The CDR3 sequence is 15 residues long. CDR3 residues: CASREGEGGADEQYF. DNA for the CDR3: TGTGCCAGCAGGGAGGGGGAGGGAGGGGCCGACGAGCAGTACTTC.

This rearrangement joins TRBV5-1 to TRBJ2-2, with a tentative D call TRBD2 (7 bases). V was shortened by 4 bases and J by 5 bases, with 15 bases between the two germline ends. Looked up from germline, CDR1 is SGHRS and CDR2 is YFSETQ. This CDR3 region has 15 residues. CDR3 sequence reads: CASSPGGLVTGELFF. Written as DNA, the CDR3 is TGCGCCAGCAGCCCCGGGGGGCTTGTGACCGGGGAGCTGTTTTTT.

The CDR3 is CASSLSPTVTYEQYF. CDR3 DNA sequence: TGTGCCAGCAGCCTATCCCCCACAGTGACCTACGAGCAGTACTTC. The genes are TRBV7-9 and TRBJ2-7; D unresolved. The V gene's germline CDR1 is SEHNR and CDR2 FQNEAQ (reference sequence). The CDR3 sequence is 15 residues long. V was pared by 5 bases and J by 2 bases, with 16 bases between.

This chain connects TRBV5-6 to TRBJ1-2; 8 bases map to TRBD1. The ends lost 1 base at V and 7 bases at J; junction bases unmatched: 12. This CDR3 spans 16 amino acids. CDR1 is SGHDT and CDR2 is YYEEEE in the germline V gene. The CDR3: CASSLFAGGDYGGYTF. Written as DNA, the CDR3 is TGTGCCAGCAGCTTGTTCGCAGGGGGCGACTATGGTGGCTACACCTTC.

Notes on this clone: A read error may account for a junction end that differs from germline. CDR3 DNA sequence: TGTGCCAGCAGTTTAATTGGGGGCTCCCACGAGCAGTACTTC. It encodes CASSLIGGSHEQYF. This chain links TRBV28 with TRBJ2-7, with D perhaps matching TRBD1 (6 bases). Germline V gene data show CDR1 as MDHEN and CDR2 as SYDVKM. The CDR3 totals 14 residues.

V usage is TRBV5-1 and J usage is TRBJ2-3; D is ambiguous. V gave up 4 bases and J gave up 0 bases, with 15 bases separating them. Germline V gene lookup returns CDR1 SGHRS and CDR2 YFSETQ. The CDR3 loop spans 16 amino acids. CDR3 nucleotides: TGCGCCAGCAGCCGTTCGGGTGACCTTAGCACAGATACGCAGTATTTT. It specifies CASSRSGDLSTDTQYF.

This clone appeared a few times. This chain connects TRBV5-1 to TRBJ2-2; D gene unclear. The CDR3 length is 14 residues. V was cut by 1 base and J by 2 bases, with 6 bases left in between. CDR1 is SGHRS and CDR2 is YFSETQ in the germline V gene. CDR3 nucleotides: TGCGCCAGCAGCTTGAAAACAAACACCGGGGAGCTGTTTTTT. This codes for CASSLKTNTGELFF.

The chain employs TRBV9 and TRBJ2-1; D not certain. V shed 0 bases and J shed 2 bases, with 3 bases lying between them. The V gene's germline CDR1 is SGDLS and CDR2 YYNGEE. The CDR3 consists of 13 residues. The CDR3 loop is CASSVGAYNEQFF. The CDR3 nucleotides read TGTGCCAGCAGCGTAGGAGCCTACAATGAGCAGTTCTTC.

This clone was seen a few times. This chain connects TRBV4-3 to TRBJ2-1, with TRBD1 as a possible D gene (5 bases). The germline V and J ends were trimmed by 0 bases and 2 bases, with 11 bases remaining between them. This CDR3 has 16 amino acids. Germline V gene sequence: CDR1 LGHNA, CDR2 YSLEER. CDR3 bases: TGCGCCAGCAGCCAAGACAGGGTTGGGCCCTACAATGAGCAGTTCTTC. It translates to CASSQDRVGPYNEQFF.

V and J are TRBV2 and TRBJ1-5; TRBD1 is a possible D gene (6 bases). CDR1 and CDR2 from the germline V gene are SNHLY and FYNNEI. The V and J ends lost 6 bases and 1 base respectively, with 13 bases between them. The CDR3 contains 15 residues. The CDR3, as DNA: TGTGCCAGCAGAGCACACAGGGCCAGCAATCAGCCCCAGCATTTT. Its translation: CASRAHRASNQPQHF.

The rearrangement links TRBV11-1 to TRBJ2-7; 7 nucleotides match TRBD2. The CDR3 has 14 residues. V was clipped by 5 bases and J by 3 bases; unmatched bases: 7. Germline V gives CDR1 SGHAT, CDR2 FQDESV (reference sequence). The CDR3 DNA reads TGTGCCAGCAGCCTTGGGCGGGACTACTACGAGCAGTACTTC. Amino acid sequence: CASSLGRDYYEQYF.

V and J are TRBV4-1 and TRBJ2-1; TRBD2 agrees at 12 bases. The V gene's germline CDR1 is MGHRA and CDR2 YSYEKL. The CDR3 is made up of 18 amino acids. Germline trimming cut 0 bases from V and 5 bases from J; bases unmatched to any gene: 8. The DNA of the CDR3 is TGCGCCAGCAGCCAAGAAACTAGCGGGAGGCTTGGGGACAATGAGCAGTTCTTC. Translated, it gives CASSQETSGRLGDNEQFF.

The CDR3 loop is CASGPCTVPPTYEQYF. In DNA form, the CDR3 reads TGTGCTAGTGGTCCCTGCACGGTCCCGCCAACCTACGAGCAGTACTTC. The gene calls are TRBV12-5 and TRBJ2-7; D call uncertain. This CDR3 is built from 16 residues. Between the trimmed V and J ends, which lost 5 bases and 2 bases, there was a span of 19 bases. Germline CDR1 reads LGHNT; CDR2 reads FRNRAP.

In the case of this clone: Additional DNA sequences in this sample encode the identical CDR3. This chain joins TRBV28 and TRBJ2-1; D is undetermined. There are 13 residues in the CDR3. V lost 6 bases to trimming and J lost 7 bases, with 13 bases between them. Germline V gene data show CDR1 as MDHEN and CDR2 as SYDVKM. The CDR3 loop is CASSRGGRNEQFF. CDR3 nucleotide sequence: TGTGCCAGCAGCCGAGGTGGAAGGAATGAGCAGTTCTTC.

The J gene is TRBJ2-7, the V gene TRBV7-9; TRBD1 is a possible D gene (7 bases). Trimming pared 1 base from V and 1 base from J, leaving 23 bases between. Germline assignment: CDR1 SEHNR and CDR2 FQNEAQ (reference sequence). The CDR3 sequence is 19 residues long. CDR3 nucleotide sequence: TGTGCCAGCAGCTTAGGAGGGCGGGGCCGGGACAGACTTTCCTACGAGCAGTACTTC. Translated: CASSLGGRGRDRLSYEQYF. The full variable domain, with the rest looked up from reference TRBV7-9 and TRBJ2-7, is DTGVSQNPRHKITKRGQNVTFRCDPISEHNRLYWYRQTLGQGPEFLTYFQNEAQLEKSRLLSDRFSAERPKGSFSTLEIQRTEQGDSAMYLCASSLGGRGRDRLSYEQYFGPGTRLTVT.

The chain combines TRBV5-4 with TRBJ2-1, with 9 bases matching TRBD2. Germline lookup yields CDR1 SGHNT and CDR2 YYREEE (reference sequence). This CDR3 spans 16 amino acids. V shed 5 bases and J 0 bases; nucleotides not matched to a gene: 6. DNA of the CDR3: TGTGCCAGCAGATCTAGCGGGGCAAGCTCCTACAATGAGCAGTTCTTC. Amino acids: CASRSSGASSYNEQFF.

The rearrangement uses TRBV28 and TRBJ2-5, with 10 bases identical to TRBD1. V trimming: 2 bases; J trimming: 2 bases; junction bases outside the gene matches: 8. Germline loops: CDR1 MDHEN, CDR2 SYDVKM. This CDR3 is 17 amino acids long. This CDR3 reads CASSLATGGRGQETQYF. CDR3 bases: TGTGCCAGCAGTTTAGCGACAGGGGGCCGAGGTCAAGAGACCCAGTACTTC.

The rearrangement joins TRBV4-3 to TRBJ2-7; TRBD2 aligns across 12 bases. Trimming at V came to 2 bases and at J to 2 bases, leaving 16 bases not matched to a gene. The CDR3 sequence is 20 residues long. Per germline, CDR1 LGHNA and CDR2 YSLEER. CDR3 DNA sequence: TGCGCCAGCAGCCAATTGCCGACTAGCGGGAGTCCCGAATTTACCTACGAGCAGTACTTC. Protein: CASSQLPTSGSPEFTYEQYF.

As DNA, the CDR3 is TGCGCCAGCAGCTTCGTGGACAGGGGCGACACTGAAGCTTTCTTT. Translating gives CASSFVDRGDTEAFF. The chain is built from TRBV5-1 and TRBJ1-1; the match to TRBD1 covers 9 bases. CDR3 length equals 15 residues. The germline CDR1 and CDR2 sequences are SGHRS and YFSETQ. V lost 2 bases and J lost 3; bases outside the gene matches: 5.

The rearrangement links TRBV9 to TRBJ2-1, with 7 bases aligning to TRBD2. Germline V lookup: CDR1 SGDLS, CDR2 YYNGEE. This CDR3 is built from 16 residues. V shed 4 bases, J shed 7 bases, and the junction held 14 bases outside the gene matches. CDR3 sequence (DNA): TGTGCCAGCAGCCCATACCAAGCGGGATACGTGAATGAGCAGTTCTTC. The encoded protein is CASSPYQAGYVNEQFF.

This chain uses TRBV5-1 with TRBJ1-5, with a possible D match to TRBD1 (5 bases). CDR3 length: 14 amino acids. Looked up from germline, CDR1 is SGHRS and CDR2 is YFSETQ. Deletions cut 5 bases from V and 2 bases from J, with 11 bases between. The CDR3 region has the DNA TGCGCCAGCAGAAGGGGCGAGGGCAATCAGCCCCAGCATTTT. Amino acid sequence: CASRRGEGNQPQHF.